What follows is one T cell receptor beta chain and its context. Its antigen is as yet unknown. Here immunoSEQ multiplex PCR was the method, and the copy in TCRdb shows in-frame clones only, minus some. The sample lists 80,000 to 90,000 clones, roughly nine tenths occurring once. These data come from a study of T cell responses to AZD1222 COVID-19 vaccine. Turning to the study itself: Researchers grouped second doses given at about 4 or about 12 weeks into one pool.

From germline, CDR1 is SGHTA and CDR2 FQGNSA. Trimming removed 5 bases at V and 4 bases at J, with 15 bases between. The CDR3 sequence is 15 residues long. Notes on the study in general: Elevations in Spike-specific TCR breadth and depth followed administration of two AZD1222 doses. Repertoires were collected only later (after the peak T cell response had occurred).

The receptor was derived from an adult in good health. This chain joins TRBV7-2 and TRBJ1-5; D may be TRBD1 (5 bases). The sequencing here drew on peripheral blood, taken on day 0 of AZD1222 vaccination. The CDR3 nucleotides are TGTGCCAGCAGCCTAGGGGCGGCGGGGAATCAGCCCCAGCATTTT. It specifies CASSLGAAGNQPQHF. The full variable domain, its missing parts supplied by reference TRBV7-2 and TRBJ1-5, is GAGVSQSPSNKVTEKGKDVELRCDPISGHTALYWYRQSLGQGLEFLIYFQGNSAPDKSGLPSDRFSAERTGGSVSTLTIQRTQQEDSAVYLCASSLGAAGNQPQHFGDGTRLSIL.